What follows are 9 T cell receptor beta chains derived from one specimen sequenced in a study of response to subunit inactivated influenza vaccine. TCRdb analysed the RT-PCR reads with MiXCR anew, one entry per CDR3 protein. The top ten clones hold 11% of a sample with hundreds of thousands of distinct CDR3 sequences, 15% to 18% of them seen once. Sequences were derived from PBMCs from blood, sampled 11 to 12 days after vaccination. These receptor sequences come from a man aged 50 to 60 who received an inactivated influenza vaccine.

The rearrangement links TRBV4-3 to TRBJ1-4, with 7 bases fitting TRBD1. V was clipped by 4 bases and J by 13 bases; unmatched bases: 9. The germline gives CDR1 LGHNA, CDR2 YSLEER. This CDR3 is built from 13 residues. This CDR3 is CASSRDRVSGLFF. CDR3 DNA: TGCGCCAGCAGCCGTGACAGGGTATCGGGACTGTTTTTT.

This clonotype showed up just a few times. The chain employs TRBV7-2 and TRBJ1-2; D unresolved. V lost 2 bases and J 2 bases, leaving 9 bases between the germline ends. The CDR3 is made up of 14 amino acids. Per the germline V gene, CDR1 is SGHTA and CDR2 is FQGNSA. In DNA form, the CDR3 reads TGTGCCAGCAGCTTAAGGCAGCAAAACTATGGCTACACCTTC. Translated, it gives CASSLRQQNYGYTF.

The rearrangement joins TRBV7-2 to TRBJ2-7; the match to TRBD1 covers 9 bases. Germline CDR1 is SGHTA and CDR2 is FQGNSA. The CDR3 length is 16 residues. V trimming: 1 base; J trimming: 4 bases; junction bases outside the gene matches: 8. This chain's CDR3 is CASSLDLTGGRYEQYF. The CDR3 nucleotides read TGTGCCAGCAGCTTAGACTTAACAGGGGGCAGGTACGAGCAGTACTTC.

The chain couples TRBV4-3 to TRBJ2-5; D gene unclear. V was pared by 3 bases and J by 1 base, with 12 bases between. The CDR3 contains 15 residues. CDR1 and CDR2 from the germline V gene are LGHNA and YSLEER. The CDR3 DNA reads as TGCGCCAGCAGCCAGAACCCCACGGCCCAAGAGACCCAGTACTTC. Amino acids: CASSQNPTAQETQYF.

This clonotype came up a few times. This CDR3 reads CASKGTGGENTEAFF. The CDR3 nucleotides read TGTGCCAGCAAGGGGACAGGGGGGGAGAACACTGAAGCTTTCTTT. The genes are TRBV2 and TRBJ1-1; 11 bases match TRBD1. Germline assignment: CDR1 SNHLY and CDR2 FYNNEI. There are 15 residues in the CDR3. V lost 7 bases and J lost 1; bases outside the gene matches: 5.

The chain joins TRBV11-2 to TRBJ2-2, with 7 bases aligning to TRBD2. The CDR3 is 16 amino acids. Germline V lookup: CDR1 SGHAT, CDR2 FQNNGV. Germline trimming cut 5 bases from V and 0 bases from J; bases unmatched to any gene: 6. The CDR3 reads CASSVGLNANTGELFF. CDR3 coding DNA: TGTGCCAGCAGCGTGGGACTAAACGCGAACACCGGGGAGCTGTTTTTT.

This clonotype was seen ten or more times. The chain joins TRBV18 to TRBJ2-5; no definite D call. V gave up 2 bases and J gave up 7 bases, with 20 bases separating them. Germline values: CDR1 KGHSH, CDR2 LQKENI. The CDR3 is made up of 16 amino acids. The CDR3 DNA reads as TGTGCCAGCTCACCAATCCTCGCTGACGTCAAAGGGACCCAGTACTTC. Protein: CASSPILADVKGTQYF.

The chain employs TRBV28 and TRBJ2-7; D not certain. V lost 5 bases and J lost 9, with 17 bases in between. The CDR3 runs 13 residues. CDR1 is MDHEN, CDR2 SYDVKM, per germline. The CDR3: CASSPTSTSRQYF. CDR3 sequence (DNA): TGTGCCAGCAGTCCCACCTCCACTTCGAGGCAGTACTTC.

This clonotype turned up a few times. This chain uses TRBV6-1 with TRBJ2-2; 11 positions match TRBD1. The trim removed 6 bases at V and 4 bases at J, leaving 4 bases unmatched. The CDR3 has 15 residues. From germline, CDR1 is MNHNS and CDR2 SASEGT. The DNA of the CDR3 is TGTGCCAGCAGAAAGGACAGGGGGCGCACCGGGGAGCTGTTTTTT. It specifies CASRKDRGRTGELFF.